The entry below gives a single T cell receptor (beta chain) sequence along with its context. Its antigen is still unknown. A read error may account for a junction end that differs from germline. Unique molecular identifiers were present in the TCR beta cDNA libraries. Via MiXCR, TCRdb re-called the PCR reads, giving one row per CDR3 protein. The data hold hundreds of thousands of distinct CDR3 sequences, with around 50% observed a single time. Germline lookup yields CDR1 SQVTM and CDR2 ANQGSEA. CDR3 length: 11 residues. The sample belongs to a study of post-analysis software for immune sequencing data. On the study more broadly: As for disease course, relapsing-remitting, secondary progressive and progressive-relapsing multiple sclerosis were all included. Study results and caveats: Multiple sclerosis was associated with a significant reduction in normalized Chao1 diversity relative to controls. F-measure co-clustering was strong for batch-matched samples. Four or five TRBV segments (TRBV5-6, TRBV5-1 and TRBV20-1 among them) occurred more frequently in patients than in controls.

The sequence was collected from a girl aged 5-17 years with multiple sclerosis. The sequencing sample was made of blood. The rearrangement uses TRBV29-1 and TRBJ2-4; D gene uncertain. The DNA end is more similar to TRBJ2-7, so the J call may be wrong. DNA of the CDR3: TGCAACGTTGTTTTAGATTACGAGCAGTACTTC. This gives the protein CNVVLDYEQYF.